This entry features one T cell receptor beta chain sequence. These data belong to a study of control samples from healthy donors and cancer patients. Per the germline V gene, CDR1 is LNHDA and CDR2 is SQIVND (reference sequence). The V gene end was trimmed by 2 bases and the J gene end by 5 bases; junction bases not matched to a gene: 3. The CDR3 contains 14 residues. Generated by immunoSEQ multiplex PCR, the TCRdb table keeps only in-frame clones and is missing some. The repertoire holds around 130,000 clones, with around 93% as singletons. The genes are TRBV19 and TRBJ2-7, with 10 bases lining up with TRBD1. The specimen sequenced was blood. The sequence was obtained from a man aged 18 to 30 in good health. The CDR3 DNA is TGTGCCAGTAGTATAAGGGACAGGGGTGACGAGCAGTACTTC. Translated: CASSIRDRGDEQYF.